This is a list of T cell receptor beta chains from one sample in a study of technical replicates of blood from several donors. Produced via immunoSEQ multiplex PCR; TCRdb's table is partial and in-frame only. The sample includes almost 70,000 clones, 92% of them seen just once. Sequenced: T cells isolated from PBMCs. These receptors all come from a human donor in good health. CDR3s include the opening cysteine and the closing phenylalanine or tryptophan. A D gene is named only where the DNA matches it firmly.

len	j_gene	d_gene	v_gene	CDR3aa	CDR3nt
14	TRBJ1-4	NA	TRBV5-1	CASSQTETNEKLFF	TGCGCCAGCAGCCAGACAGAAACAAATGAAAAACTGTTTTTT
13	TRBJ2-3	NA	TRBV18	CASSLQGKDTQYF	TGTGCCAGCTCATTACAGGGAAAAGATACGCAGTATTTT
15	TRBJ2-1	NA	TRBV7-5	CVRSLTGTGDYEQFF	TGTGTCAGAAGCCTAACCGGGACAGGGGATTATGAGCAGTTCTTC
13	TRBJ2-1	TRBD1	TRBV5-1	CASSWTGKHEQFF	TGCGCCAGCAGCTGGACAGGGAAACATGAGCAGTTCTTC
17	TRBJ1-3	NA	TRBV27	CASSLVGGVIPGNTIYF	TGTGCCAGCAGCCTCGTCGGGGGGGTCATACCTGGAAACACCATATATTTT
16	TRBJ2-1	TRBD2	TRBV9	CASSVEWDYPYNEQFF	TGTGCCAGCAGCGTAGAATGGGACTACCCCTACAATGAGCAGTTCTTC
14	TRBJ1-5	TRBD1	TRBV27	CASSFQGANQPQHF	TGTGCCAGCAGTTTCCAGGGGGCGAATCAGCCCCAGCATTTT
13	TRBJ2-1	TRBD2	TRBV29-1	CSVTSGLYNEQFF	TGCAGCGTGACTAGCGGGCTTTACAATGAGCAGTTCTTC
15	TRBJ2-1	TRBD2	TRBV10-3	CAISDSGSPYNEQFF	TGTGCCATCAGTGATAGCGGGAGCCCCTACAATGAGCAGTTCTTC
12	TRBJ1-1	NA	TRBV19	CASSLRQAEAFF	TGTGCCAGTAGTCTCCGACAGGCGGAAGCTTTCTTT
14	TRBJ1-4	NA	TRBV5-1	CASSLQGHNEKLFF	TGCGCCAGCAGCTTACAGGGCCATAATGAAAAACTGTTTTTT
14	TRBJ1-2	NA	TRBV30	CAWSAGQNWYGYTF	TGTGCCTGGAGTGCCGGACAAAACTGGTATGGCTACACCTTC
13	TRBJ2-7	NA	TRBV23-1	CASSLQTSYEQYF	TGCGCCAGCAGTCTCCAGACTTCGTACGAGCAGTACTTC
14	TRBJ1-1	NA	TRBV7-3	CASSLGQGFTEAFF	TGTGCCAGCAGCTTAGGCCAGGGGTTCACTGAAGCTTTCTTT
17	TRBJ1-5	TRBD1	TRBV4-2	CASSQDWSTGGNQPQHF	TGTGCCAGCAGCCAAGATTGGAGCACAGGGGGCAATCAGCCCCAGCATTTT